Below are 32 T cell receptor beta chains sequenced from a single sample in a study of cytomegalovirus exposure and HLA in healthy donors. With 60 Vbeta and 13 Jbeta primers, the PCR was carried out. TCRdb's copy holds only in-frame clones and misses some; the assay was immunoSEQ multiplex PCR. The sample contains around 120,000 clones, around 76% of which appear only once. The sequenced material came from PBMCs. These receptors were collected from a woman between 50 and 59 years old in good health and CMV-seronegative.

This rearrangement joins TRBV4-1 to TRBJ2-1; D is unresolved. Germline values: CDR1 MGHRA, CDR2 YSYEKL. The CDR3 length is 14 residues. Trimming shortened V by 0 bases and J by 5 bases, and 8 bases separated the two germline ends. This CDR3 reads CASSQELVDNEQFF. CDR3 in DNA: TGCGCCAGCAGCCAAGAACTGGTTGACAATGAGCAGTTCTTC.

The chain employs TRBV19 and TRBJ2-7, with 13 positions matching TRBD2. V was pared by 5 bases and J by 2 bases, with 3 bases of the junction left unmatched. This CDR3 has 15 amino acids. The germline gives CDR1 LNHDA, CDR2 SQIVND (reference sequence). The CDR3 DNA reads TGTGCCAGTAGTGCGGGACTAGCGGGGACCTACGAGCAGTACTTC. Translating gives CASSAGLAGTYEQYF.

This rearrangement joins TRBV6-5 to TRBJ2-3; the D is unclear. The CDR3 is made up of 12 amino acids. The germline CDR1 and CDR2 sequences are MNHEY and SVGAGI. V lost 6 bases, J lost 2 bases, and 6 bases lay in between. The CDR3 DNA is TGTGCCAGCAGCCAGTCCACAGATACGCAGTATTTT. It translates to CASSQSTDTQYF.

The J gene is TRBJ1-4, the V gene TRBV30; tentatively, D is TRBD1 (5 bases). CDR1 is GTSNPN, CDR2 SVGIG, per germline (reference sequence). The CDR3 loop spans 16 amino acids. The germline V and J ends were trimmed by 4 bases and 8 bases, with 23 bases remaining between them. CDR3 nucleotides: TGTGCCTGGAACTACTTCCAAGGGGCGCGTCGAGAAAAACTGTTTTTT. It encodes CAWNYFQGARREKLFF.

The chain is built from TRBV10-3 and TRBJ2-1; 11 positions match TRBD2. Germline values: CDR1 ENHRY, CDR2 SYGVKD. Trimming at V came to 6 bases and at J to 10 bases, leaving 14 bases not matched to a gene. The CDR3 has 16 amino acids. The CDR3 nucleotides read TGTGCCATCAGGGACGCCGGGACTAGCGGTTCCAGGGAGCAGTTCTTC. This sequence encodes CAIRDAGTSGSREQFF.

The genes are TRBV27 and TRBJ2-3; no clear D gene. The CDR3 runs to 13 residues. The V and J ends lost 4 bases and 2 bases respectively, with 7 bases between them. Looked up from germline, CDR1 is MNHEY and CDR2 is SMNVEV (reference sequence). Here the CDR3 reads CASSYGSTDTQYF. DNA of the CDR3: TGTGCCAGCAGTTATGGCTCCACAGATACGCAGTATTTT.

The chain couples TRBV5-8 to TRBJ2-3; D remains ambiguous. V was clipped by 2 bases and J by 6 bases, with 16 bases between them. CDR1 and CDR2 from the germline V gene are SGHTS and YDEGEE. This CDR3 spans 15 amino acids. CDR3 nucleotides: TGTGCCAGCAGCTTTGTCGTAAATTCACAGGATACGCAGTATTTT. Amino acid sequence: CASSFVVNSQDTQYF.

The rearrangement links TRBV4-1 to TRBJ1-2; no firm D call. The CDR3 spans 15 residues. The germline V gene encodes CDR1 MGHRA and CDR2 YSYEKL. Deletions cut 0 bases from V and 4 bases from J, with 12 bases between. The CDR3 sequence: CASSQERQEGYGYTF. The CDR3 DNA is TGCGCCAGCAGCCAAGAAAGGCAGGAAGGCTATGGCTACACCTTC.

This clone was detected only once. The CDR3 region is CASSHRGLRDTQHF. CDR3 in DNA: TGTGCCAGCAGCCACAGAGGGCTTAGGGATACGCAGCATTTT. The chain joins TRBV14 to TRBJ2-3; D is undetermined. The DNA end is more similar to TRBJ1-5, so the J call may be wrong. CDR1 is SGHDN and CDR2 is FVKESK in the germline V gene. The CDR3 extends over 14 amino acids.

CDR3 bases: TGTGCCAGCAGCTTTCCTATTAGCGGGATTGGCACAGATACGCAGTATTTT. Amino acids: CASSFPISGIGTDTQYF. This sequence joins TRBV7-2 and TRBJ2-3, with 8 bases lining up with TRBD2. The V segment lost 3 bases and the J segment 1 base; nucleotides outside the gene matches: 9. Germline CDR1 reads SGHTA; CDR2 reads FQGNSA. This CDR3 region has 17 residues.

V gene TRBV30 combines with J gene TRBJ1-2; 7 bases match TRBD1. V dropped 4 bases and J dropped 2; count of bases not matched to a gene: 4. CDR3 length: 13 residues. Germline CDR1 GTSNPN, CDR2 SVGIG (reference sequence). The CDR3 bases are TGTGCCTGGAATCCGGGACAGAACTATGGCTACACCTTC. It encodes CAWNPGQNYGYTF.

The CDR3 is CASCARSGQGSSYNEQFF. The CDR3 DNA reads as TGTGCGAGCTGTGCCAGATCGGGACAGGGGAGCTCCTACAATGAGCAGTTCTTC. The rearrangement uses TRBV19 and TRBJ2-1; 10 positions agree with TRBD1. CDR3 size: 18 residues. From germline, CDR1 is LNHDA and CDR2 SQIVND (reference sequence). Full variable domain (outside the CDR3, taken from reference TRBV19 and TRBJ2-1): DGGITQSPKYLFRKEGQNVTLSCEQNLNHDAMYWYRQDPGQGLRLIYYSQIVNDFQKGDIAEGYSVSREKKESFPLTVTSAQKNPTAFYLCASCARSGQGSSYNEQFFGPGTRLTVL.

The J gene is TRBJ2-5, the V gene TRBV7-2; the match to TRBD2 covers 11 bases. CDR1 SGHTA and CDR2 FQGNSA come from the germline V gene. This CDR3 region has 14 residues. V shed 5 bases and J 7 bases; nucleotides not matched to a gene: 6. As DNA, the CDR3 is TGTGCCAGCAGCCCGGGACTAGCGGCCTCGACCCAGTACTTC. Amino acid sequence: CASSPGLAASTQYF. The entire variable domain, with the rest obtained from reference TRBV7-2 and TRBJ2-5, is as follows: GAGVSQSPSNKVTEKGKDVELRCDPISGHTALYWYRQSLGQGLEFLIYFQGNSAPDKSGLPSDRFSAERTGGSVSTLTIQRTQQEDSAVYLCASSPGLAASTQYFGPGTRLLVL.

This clone was detected once. The chain carries TRBV19 and TRBJ1-5, with D perhaps matching TRBD1 (5 bases). V was clipped by 4 bases and J by 6 bases, with 19 bases between them. The germline gives CDR1 LNHDA, CDR2 SQIVND (reference sequence). This CDR3 has 16 residues. CDR3 loop: CASSTTPGRGGQPQHF. In DNA, the CDR3 is TGTGCCAGTAGTACCACCCCCGGGCGGGGGGGTCAGCCCCAGCATTTT.

In DNA form, the CDR3 reads TGTGCCAGCAGCTTAGGGGGACTAGTTGAGACCCAGTACTTC. Translating gives CASSLGGLVETQYF. V gene TRBV7-8 combines with J gene TRBJ2-5; 8 bases map to TRBD2. Germline V gene sequence: CDR1 SGHVS, CDR2 FQNEAQ. V gave up 1 base and J gave up 5 bases; unmatched junction bases: 3. The CDR3 covers 14 residues.

This chain joins TRBV30 and TRBJ2-5, with a tentative D call TRBD1 (5 bases). Between the trimmed V and J ends, which lost 2 bases and 9 bases, there was a span of 25 bases. This CDR3 is built from 16 residues. Germline CDR1 is GTSNPN and CDR2 is SVGIG (reference sequence). Here the CDR3 DNA reads TGTGCCTGGAGTCCCCCGCGGACACGGAATCTGGGGTCCCAGTACTTC. This sequence encodes CAWSPPRTRNLGSQYF.

The CDR3 here is CASSLLQELSGYTF. In DNA form, the CDR3 reads TGTGCCAGCAGCCTTTTACAGGAACTCTCTGGCTACACCTTC. This rearrangement joins TRBV7-9 to TRBJ1-2; weak D call: TRBD1 (5 bases). The germline V gene encodes CDR1 SEHNR and CDR2 FQNEAQ (reference sequence). The CDR3 is made up of 14 amino acids. Trimming took off 5 bases at V and 7 bases at J, with 17 bases between the two ends.

The chain is built from TRBV7-3 and TRBJ2-7; 11 nucleotides agree with TRBD1. Losses at the gene ends were 5 bases for V and 2 bases for J; bases not matched to a gene: 8. The CDR3 loop spans 16 amino acids. CDR1 and CDR2 from the germline V gene are SGHTA and FQGTGA. The CDR3 bases are TGTGCCAGCAGCCACGATGGGACAGGGGGACCCTACGAGCAGTACTTC. Amino acids: CASSHDGTGGPYEQYF.

The J gene is TRBJ2-2, the V gene TRBV4-1; TRBD2 agrees at 12 bases. The length of the CDR3 is 17 residues. Trimming removed 0 bases from V and 5 bases from J; junction bases left unmatched: 4. The germline V gene has CDR1 MGHRA and CDR2 YSYEKL. The CDR3 is CASSQDAGLAGTGELFF. CDR3 nucleotides: TGCGCCAGCAGCCAAGATGCGGGACTAGCGGGTACCGGGGAGCTGTTTTTT.

This rearrangement joins TRBV5-1 to TRBJ2-5; D might be TRBD1 (5 bases). V lost 0 bases and J 2 bases, leaving 8 bases between the germline ends. The CDR3 contains 14 residues. Per the germline V gene, CDR1 is SGHRS and CDR2 is YFSETQ. The CDR3 spells CASSLERGQETQYF. CDR3 DNA sequence: TGCGCCAGCAGCTTGGAAAGGGGACAAGAGACCCAGTACTTC.

This chain joins TRBV28 and TRBJ1-5; TRBD1 agrees at 7 bases. After removal of 3 bases from V and 2 bases from J, the junction contained 7 bases not matched to a gene. Germline CDR1 and CDR2: MDHEN and SYDVKM. The CDR3 extends over 16 amino acids. CDR3 nucleotides: TGTGCCAGCAGTTTCAGGGGGTTTAATGGCAATCAGCCCCAGCATTTT. It codes for CASSFRGFNGNQPQHF.

This clone has just one count. The rearrangement joins TRBV27 to TRBJ2-7; possible D gene TRBD2, 7 bases. Germline V gene data show CDR1 as MNHEY and CDR2 as SMNVEV (reference sequence). V was cut by 3 bases and J by 6 bases, with 18 bases left in between. The CDR3 sequence is 15 residues long. The DNA for the CDR3 is TGTGCCAGCAGTTTTGTTCTAGGGGGAGGGCGCGAGCAGTACTTC. Amino acids: CASSFVLGGGREQYF.

The chain is built from TRBV5-1 and TRBJ1-3; tentatively, D is TRBD1 (5 bases). Trimming stripped 4 bases from V and 4 bases from J, with 15 bases between. CDR1 SGHRS and CDR2 YFSETQ come from the germline V gene. The CDR3 is made up of 15 amino acids. The chain's CDR3 is CASSLDDSVGNTIYF. CDR3 in DNA: TGCGCCAGCAGCCTCGACGACAGTGTAGGAAACACCATATATTTT.

The chain uses TRBV7-9 and TRBJ2-2; TRBD2 matches 10 bases. Germline V lookup: CDR1 SEHNR, CDR2 FQNEAQ (reference sequence). J was trimmed by 0 bases and V by 4 bases; bases with no gene match: 8. The CDR3 consists of 18 residues. The DNA for the CDR3 is TGTGCCAGCAGCTCAGGACTAGCGGAGTTCGCGAACACCGGGGAGCTGTTTTTT. As protein: CASSSGLAEFANTGELFF.

The rearrangement uses TRBV10-3 and TRBJ2-7; TRBD2 agrees at 12 bases. Germline values: CDR1 ENHRY, CDR2 SYGVKD. Losses at the gene ends were 10 bases for V and 5 bases for J; bases not matched to a gene: 9. CDR3 length: 14 amino acids. The CDR3, as DNA: TGTGCCACCCGACTAGCGGGAGAGAGAGACGAGCAGTACGTC. This gives the protein CATRLAGERDEQYV.

V and J are TRBV7-6 and TRBJ1-5; 7 nucleotides agree with TRBD1. The J segment lost 2 bases and the V segment lost 1 base, leaving 5 bases of the junction unmatched. The CDR3 has 16 amino acids. Germline CDR1 is SGHVS and CDR2 is FNYEAQ. The DNA for the CDR3 is TGTGCCAGCAGCTTAGGTCACAGGGGACGCAATCAGCCCCAGCATTTT. Translating it yields CASSLGHRGRNQPQHF.

The genes are TRBV9 and TRBJ1-3; possibly TRBD1 for D (5 bases). The CDR3 covers 18 residues. Germline CDR1 reads SGDLS; CDR2 reads YYNGEE. V lost 0 bases to trimming and J lost 4 bases, with 20 bases between them. For the CDR3, the DNA is TGTGCCAGCAGCGTAGAGCCTCGTGCGGGGACTGGCGGAAACACCATATATTTT. Translating it yields CASSVEPRAGTGGNTIYF.

The table lists this clone with a count of one. V is TRBV7-3 and J is TRBJ1-1; 7 positions match TRBD1. Germline CDR1 is SGHTA and CDR2 is FQGTGA. The CDR3 covers 17 residues. The junction had 11 bases not matched to a gene; V was cut back by 2 bases and J by 2 bases. CDR3 region: CASSLRTTGQHNTEAFF. The CDR3 DNA is TGTGCCAGCAGCTTACGGACAACGGGACAGCATAACACTGAAGCTTTCTTT.

The chain joins TRBV5-1 to TRBJ2-7; the match to TRBD2 covers 8 bases. CDR1 is SGHRS, CDR2 YFSETQ, per germline. The CDR3 covers 18 residues. V was clipped by 0 bases and J by 2 bases; unmatched bases: 13. The DNA for the CDR3 is TGCGCCAGCAGCTTGGCTGTAGCGGGACGGGCCCGTCCCTACGAGCAGTACTTC. Translating gives CASSLAVAGRARPYEQYF.

The J gene is TRBJ2-1, the V gene TRBV13; tentatively, D is TRBD2 (6 bases). This CDR3 comprises 15 residues. The V gene's germline CDR1 is PRHDT and CDR2 FYEKMQ (reference sequence). Trimming shortened V by 5 bases and J by 6 bases, and 17 bases separated the two germline ends. This CDR3 is CASSPRRGTFNEQFF. Written as DNA, the CDR3 is TGTGCCAGCAGCCCCCGCCGCGGGACTTTCAATGAGCAGTTCTTC.

This chain links TRBV28 with TRBJ2-2, with TRBD1 matching 9 bases. The CDR3 runs to 17 residues. The J segment lost 4 bases and the V segment lost 5 bases, leaving 11 bases of the junction unmatched. Germline values: CDR1 MDHEN, CDR2 SYDVKM. This CDR3 is CASSIQRTGEGTGELFF. The DNA of the CDR3 is TGTGCCAGCAGTATCCAGAGGACAGGGGAAGGCACCGGGGAGCTGTTTTTT.

The genes are TRBV4-3 and TRBJ2-7, with TRBD2 matching over 8 bases. The germline CDR1 and CDR2 sequences are LGHNA and YSLEER. The ends lost 6 bases at V and 6 bases at J; junction bases unmatched: 10. CDR3 size: 14 residues. CDR3: CASSRSLGLGEQYF. The CDR3 DNA is TGCGCCAGCAGTCGAAGCCTGGGACTAGGCGAGCAGTACTTC.